The clone carrying this T cell receptor (beta chain) was detected a few times. The sample comes from a study of blood T cell repertoires in COVID-19. In the original workflow: Reference gene primer amplification gave estimated nucleated cell counts. Sequencing was performed with immunoSEQ multiplex PCR; in TCRdb, only in-frame clones are kept and a portion is missing. V, J and clone size are those of that table, while D and trimming were read from the DNA. Of around 200,000 clones listed, about 87% were seen once; the top ten hold 0.7% to 0.9%. This TCR derives from a woman under 30 who had recovered from COVID-19. The sequenced material came from peripheral blood.

The chain's CDR3 is CASSPLSSGRYHEQFF. Here the CDR3 DNA reads TGTGCCAGCAGCCCCCTTTCTAGCGGGAGATACCATGAGCAGTTCTTC. The V and J genes are TRBV16 and TRBJ2-1; 10 bases fit TRBD2. Looked up from germline, CDR1 is KGHSY and CDR2 is FQNENV. The length of the CDR3 is 16 residues. J lost 8 bases, V lost 4 bases, and 11 bases had no gene match. The whole variable domain, filled in from reference TRBV16 and TRBJ2-1, reads GEEVAQTPKHLVRGEGQKAKLYCAPIKGHSYVFWYQQVLKNEFKFLISFQNENVFDETGMPKERFSAKCLPNSPCSLEIQATKLEDSAVYFCASSPLSSGRYHEQFFGPGTRLTVL.